Sequencing of this TCR beta chain was carried out in a study of blood T cell repertoires in COVID-19. The wider study: Acute and convalescent COVID-19 specimens originated in the United States, Italy and Spain. PBMCs, B-cell-depleted T cells, or T cells were the source of the cDNA or gDNA that made up the material.

As handled by the study authors: Reference gene primer amplification in the assay estimated nucleated cell counts. Assay used: immunoSEQ multiplex PCR; TCRdb lists only in-frame clones, some missing. V, J and clone size were drawn from that table, and D and trimming were deduced from the DNA. Here the sample spans around 330,000 clones, roughly 90% being singletons. CDR1 is MDHEN, CDR2 SYDVKM, per germline. The ends were cut back, 2 bases at V and 2 bases at J, with 11 bases in the middle. The CDR3 contains 15 residues. Sequenced sample: peripheral blood. The TCR comes from a woman aged 45-59 years with active or convalescent COVID-19. The chain joins TRBV28 to TRBJ2-3; D might be TRBD2 (5 bases). The CDR3 coding sequence is TGTGCCAGCAGTTTAACCTCGGGATCCACAGATACGCAGTATTTT. It specifies CASSLTSGSTDTQYF.